Here is one TCR beta chain with its context. This entry belongs to a study of blood T cell repertoires in COVID-19. The CDR3 loop spans 18 amino acids. Between the trimmed V and J ends, which lost 1 base and 0 bases, there was a span of 16 bases. The germline CDR1 and CDR2 sequences are LGHDT and YNNKEL (reference sequence). Assay used: immunoSEQ multiplex PCR; TCRdb lists only in-frame clones, some missing. The data contain 92,000 or so clones, about two thirds of them seen just once; the ten biggest clones take up 13% to 15%. Sequencing was carried out using peripheral blood. The chain links TRBV3-1 (or the pseudogene TRBV3-2) to TRBJ2-1; perhaps TRBD2 as D (5 bases). This TCR was recovered from an elderly woman with acute or convalescent COVID-19. CDR3 nucleotide sequence: TGTGCCAGCAGCCAAGGTTATCAGGAGCGGAGCTCCTACAATGAGCAGTTCTTC. Encoded protein: CASSQGYQERSSYNEQFF.